The subject of this entry is one T cell receptor (beta chain). These data originate in a study of blood T cell repertoires in COVID-19. Study-level information: In each case, the material was cDNA or gDNA derived from T cells, B-cell-depleted T cells, or PBMCs.

Recovered status applied to Cohort 3 donors who had two consecutive negative PCRs. It also applied to those with clearance or with symptom resolution. Methods used by the authors: The authors estimated nucleated cell counts from reference gene primer amplification. The table came from immunoSEQ multiplex PCR; TCRdb's copy has only in-frame clones and leaves some out. V and J calls and clone size are as listed in that table; D and trimming were resolved from the DNA. The table has about 250,000 clones, over 75% seen once. The receptor comes from a middle-aged man who had recovered from COVID-19. Input material: PBMCs or T cells enriched from blood (not recorded which).

The CDR3 sequence is CSVKGGQTNEQYF. CDR3 bases: TGCAGCGTGAAGGGGGGACAGACGAACGAGCAGTACTTC. This rearrangement joins TRBV29-1 to TRBJ2-7; TRBD1 might be the D (7 bases). The CDR3 has 13 amino acids. The V end was cut by 6 bases, the J end by 5 bases, with 17 bases between. Germline V CDR1 and CDR2: SQVTM, ANQGSEA.